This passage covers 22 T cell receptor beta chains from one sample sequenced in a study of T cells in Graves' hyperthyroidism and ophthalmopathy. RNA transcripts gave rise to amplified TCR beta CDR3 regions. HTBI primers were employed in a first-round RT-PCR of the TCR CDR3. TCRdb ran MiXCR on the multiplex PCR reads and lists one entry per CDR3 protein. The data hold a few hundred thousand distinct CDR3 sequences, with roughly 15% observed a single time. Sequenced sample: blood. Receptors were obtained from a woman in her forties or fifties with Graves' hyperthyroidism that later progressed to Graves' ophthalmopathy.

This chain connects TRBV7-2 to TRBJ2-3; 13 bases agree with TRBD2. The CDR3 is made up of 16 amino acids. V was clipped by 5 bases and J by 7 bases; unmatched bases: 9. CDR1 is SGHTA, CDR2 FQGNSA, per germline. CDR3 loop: CASSPGTSGIGNTQYF. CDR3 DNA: TGTGCCAGCAGCCCAGGGACTAGCGGGATTGGAAATACGCAGTATTTT.

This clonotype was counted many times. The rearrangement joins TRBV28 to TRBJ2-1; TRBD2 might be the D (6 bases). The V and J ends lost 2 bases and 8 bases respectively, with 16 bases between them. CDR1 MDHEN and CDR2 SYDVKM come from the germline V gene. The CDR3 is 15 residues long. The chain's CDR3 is CASSLGGRPGYEQFF. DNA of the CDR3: TGTGCCAGCAGTTTAGGGGGGAGGCCGGGGTATGAGCAGTTCTTC.

The CDR3 loop is CASSQDHGGGYNEQFF. CDR3 DNA sequence: TGCGCCAGCAGCCAAGATCACGGGGGGGGCTACAATGAGCAGTTCTTC. This rearrangement joins TRBV4-1 to TRBJ2-1, with 8 bases lining up with TRBD2. Losses at the gene ends were 0 bases for V and 3 bases for J; bases not matched to a gene: 4. This CDR3 comprises 16 residues. The germline CDR1 and CDR2 sequences are MGHRA and YSYEKL.

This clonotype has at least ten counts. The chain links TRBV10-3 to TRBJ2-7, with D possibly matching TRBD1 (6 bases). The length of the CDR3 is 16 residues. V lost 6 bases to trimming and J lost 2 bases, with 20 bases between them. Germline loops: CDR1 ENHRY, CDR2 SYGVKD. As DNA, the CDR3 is TGTGCCATCAGCTCACCCGACCGGGACATAGCCTACGAGCAGTACTTC. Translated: CAISSPDRDIAYEQYF.

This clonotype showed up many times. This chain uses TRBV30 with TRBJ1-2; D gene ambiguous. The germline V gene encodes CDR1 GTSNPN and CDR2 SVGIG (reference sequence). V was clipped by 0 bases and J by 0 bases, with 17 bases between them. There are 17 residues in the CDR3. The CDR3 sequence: CAWSVLPPRASNYGYTF. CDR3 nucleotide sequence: TGTGCCTGGAGTGTATTACCCCCGAGGGCCTCTAACTATGGCTACACCTTC.

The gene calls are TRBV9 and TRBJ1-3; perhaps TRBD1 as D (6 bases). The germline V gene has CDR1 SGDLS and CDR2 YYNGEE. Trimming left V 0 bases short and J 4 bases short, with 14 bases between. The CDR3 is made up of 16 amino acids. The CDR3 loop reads CASSVADRLTGNTIYF. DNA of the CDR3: TGTGCCAGCAGCGTAGCTGACAGGCTCACAGGAAACACCATATATTTT. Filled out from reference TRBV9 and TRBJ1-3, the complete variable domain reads DSGVTQTPKHLITATGQRVTLRCSPRSGDLSVYWYQQSLDQGLQFLIQYYNGEERAKGNILERFSAQQFPDLHSELNLSSLELGDSALYFCASSVADRLTGNTIYFGEGSWLTVV.

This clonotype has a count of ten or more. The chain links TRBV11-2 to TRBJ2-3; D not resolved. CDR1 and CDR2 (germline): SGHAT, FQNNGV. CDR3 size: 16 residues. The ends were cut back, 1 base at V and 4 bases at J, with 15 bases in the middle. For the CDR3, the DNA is TGTGCCAGCAGCTTAGGTGTCGGGTCAAGCGCAGATACGCAGTATTTT. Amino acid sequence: CASSLGVGSSADTQYF.

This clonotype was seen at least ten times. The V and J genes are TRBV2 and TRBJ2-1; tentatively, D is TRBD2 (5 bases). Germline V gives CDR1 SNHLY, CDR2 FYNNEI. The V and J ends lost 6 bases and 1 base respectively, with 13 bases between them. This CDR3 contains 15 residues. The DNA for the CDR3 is TGTGCCAGCAGCTTGGAGGCGGGTTCCTACAATGAGCAGTTCTTC. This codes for CASSLEAGSYNEQFF.

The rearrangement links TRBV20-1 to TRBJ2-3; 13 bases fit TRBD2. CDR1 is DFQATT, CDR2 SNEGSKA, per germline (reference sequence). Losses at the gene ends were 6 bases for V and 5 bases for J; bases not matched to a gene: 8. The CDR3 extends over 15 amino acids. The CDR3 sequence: CSADGTSGIRDTQYF. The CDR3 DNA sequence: TGCAGTGCAGACGGGACTAGCGGGATAAGAGATACGCAGTATTTT.

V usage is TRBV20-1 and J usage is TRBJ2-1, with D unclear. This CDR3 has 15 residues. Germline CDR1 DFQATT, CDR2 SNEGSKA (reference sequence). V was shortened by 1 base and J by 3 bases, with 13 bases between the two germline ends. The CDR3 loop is CSARAAGTHYNEQFF. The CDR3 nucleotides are TGCAGTGCTAGAGCGGCAGGAACCCACTACAATGAGCAGTTCTTC.

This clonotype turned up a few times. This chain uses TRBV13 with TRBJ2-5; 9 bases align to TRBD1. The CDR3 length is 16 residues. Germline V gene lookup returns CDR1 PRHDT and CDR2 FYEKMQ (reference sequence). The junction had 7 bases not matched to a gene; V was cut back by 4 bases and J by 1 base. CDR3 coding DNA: TGTGCCAGCAGCTCCCGACAGGGGGTAGGCCAAGAGACCCAGTACTTC. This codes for CASSSRQGVGQETQYF.

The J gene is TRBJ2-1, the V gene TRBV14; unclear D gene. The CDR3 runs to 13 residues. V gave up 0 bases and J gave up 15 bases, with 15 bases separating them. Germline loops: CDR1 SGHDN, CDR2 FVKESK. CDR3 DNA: TGTGCCAGCAGCCAAGAGATACGTGTCCCCCGGTTCTTC. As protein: CASSQEIRVPRFF. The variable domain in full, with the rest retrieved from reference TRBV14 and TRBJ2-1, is EAGVTQFPSHSVIEKGQTVTLRCDPISGHDNLYWYRRVMGKEIKFLLHFVKESKQDESGMPNNRFLAERTGGTYSTLKVQPAELEDSGVYFCASSQEIRVPRFFGPGTRLTVL.

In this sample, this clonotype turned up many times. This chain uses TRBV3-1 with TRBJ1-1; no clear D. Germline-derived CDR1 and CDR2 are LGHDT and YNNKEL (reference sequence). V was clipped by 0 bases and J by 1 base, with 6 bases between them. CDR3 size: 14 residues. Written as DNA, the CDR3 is TGTGCCAGCAGCCAAGATACCGGGAACACTGAAGCTTTCTTT. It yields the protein CASSQDTGNTEAFF.

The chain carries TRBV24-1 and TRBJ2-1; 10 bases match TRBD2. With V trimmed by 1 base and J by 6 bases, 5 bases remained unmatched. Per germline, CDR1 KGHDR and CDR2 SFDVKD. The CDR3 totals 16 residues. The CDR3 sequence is CATSDLAGGPGNEQFF. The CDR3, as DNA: TGTGCCACCAGTGATTTAGCGGGAGGGCCTGGCAATGAGCAGTTCTTC.

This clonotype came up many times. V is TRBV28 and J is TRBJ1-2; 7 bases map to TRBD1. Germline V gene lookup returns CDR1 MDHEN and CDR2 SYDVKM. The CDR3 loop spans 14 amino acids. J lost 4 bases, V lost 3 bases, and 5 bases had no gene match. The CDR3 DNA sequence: TGTGCCAGCAGTTTTGCGGACAGGACCTATGGCTACACCTTC. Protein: CASSFADRTYGYTF.

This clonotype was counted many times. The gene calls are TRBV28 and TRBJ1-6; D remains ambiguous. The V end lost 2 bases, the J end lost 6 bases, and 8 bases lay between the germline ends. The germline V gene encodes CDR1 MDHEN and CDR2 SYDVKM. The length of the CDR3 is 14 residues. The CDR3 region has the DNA TGTGCCAGCAGTTTACTTGGGGTTAATTCACCCCTCCACTTT. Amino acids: CASSLLGVNSPLHF.

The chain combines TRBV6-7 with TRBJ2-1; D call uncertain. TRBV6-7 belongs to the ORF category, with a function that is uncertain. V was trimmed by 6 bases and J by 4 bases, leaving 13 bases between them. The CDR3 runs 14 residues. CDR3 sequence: CASSTNTTYNEQFF. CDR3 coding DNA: TGTGCCAGCAGCACCAACACTACTTACAATGAGCAGTTCTTC.

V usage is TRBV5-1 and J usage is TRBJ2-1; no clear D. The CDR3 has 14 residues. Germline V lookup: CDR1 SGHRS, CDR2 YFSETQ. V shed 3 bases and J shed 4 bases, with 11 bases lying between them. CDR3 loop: CASSSTTWYNEQFF. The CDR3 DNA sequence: TGCGCCAGCAGCTCGACGACTTGGTACAATGAGCAGTTCTTC.

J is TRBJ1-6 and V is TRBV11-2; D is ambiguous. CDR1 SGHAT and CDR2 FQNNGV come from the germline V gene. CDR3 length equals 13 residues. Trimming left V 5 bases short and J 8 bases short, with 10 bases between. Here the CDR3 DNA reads TGTGCCAGCAGCCATTACAGCGATTCACCCCTCCACTTT. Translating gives CASSHYSDSPLHF.

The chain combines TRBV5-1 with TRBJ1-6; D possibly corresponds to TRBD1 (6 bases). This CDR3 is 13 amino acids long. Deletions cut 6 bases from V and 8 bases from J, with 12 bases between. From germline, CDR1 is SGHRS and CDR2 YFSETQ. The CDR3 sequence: CASTDRRDSPLHF. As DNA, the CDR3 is TGCGCCAGCACGGACAGAAGGGATTCACCCCTCCACTTT.

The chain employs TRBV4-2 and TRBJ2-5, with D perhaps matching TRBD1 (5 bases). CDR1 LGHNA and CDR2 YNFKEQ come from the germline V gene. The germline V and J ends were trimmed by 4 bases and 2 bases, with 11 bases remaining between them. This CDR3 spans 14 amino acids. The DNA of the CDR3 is TGTGCCAGCAGCCCGACAGTTTTTCAAGAGACCCAGTACTTC. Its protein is CASSPTVFQETQYF.

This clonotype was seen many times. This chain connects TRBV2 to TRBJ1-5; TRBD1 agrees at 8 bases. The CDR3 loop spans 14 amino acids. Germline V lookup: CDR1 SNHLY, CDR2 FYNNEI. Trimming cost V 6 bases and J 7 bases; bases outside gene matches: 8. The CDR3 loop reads CASRAGQAGQPQHF. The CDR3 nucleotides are TGTGCCAGCAGGGCGGGACAGGCCGGACAGCCCCAGCATTTT.